These T cell receptor beta chains were read from a single sample in a study of breast tumors, draining lymph nodes, adjacent tissues. TCRdb re-analysed the multiplex PCR reads in MiXCR, keeping a single row per CDR3 protein. Among 200,000 to 300,000 distinct CDR3 sequences listed, about 30% were seen once. The material sequenced was axillary lymph node tissue. The origin of the receptors is a female donor with breast cancer. Some clones in this sample may be carry-over from other donors' samples. The CDR3 runs from the conserved cysteine through the conserved F or W. Fields, in order: D gene, clone size, V gene, J gene, CDR3 protein, CDR3 DNA. The D gene is left open where the match is weak. Rows may omit the clone size; those that give it use once, few, many or a size class.

NA	many	TRBV2	TRBJ1-3	CASSESGPGFGNTIYF	TGTGCCAGCAGTGAAAGCGGTCCGGGGTTTGGAAACACCATATATTTT
NA	few	TRBV7-2	TRBJ1-1	CASSLFASPISFF	TGTGCCAGCAGCTTATTCGCCAGTCCGATCTCTTTCTTT
NA	few	TRBV7-2	TRBJ2-3	CASSLAAPNAGPDTQYF	TGTGCCAGCAGCTTAGCGGCCCCTAATGCGGGCCCAGATACGCAGTATTTT
NA	many	TRBV12-3/TRBV12-4	TRBJ2-5	CASSLGSSGLQETQYF	TGTGCCAGCAGTTTGGGGAGTAGTGGACTCCAAGAGACCCAGTACTTC
NA	many	TRBV7-2	TRBJ2-2	CASRQTSLVPTGELFF	TGTGCCAGCAGGCAAACTAGCCTCGTTCCCACCGGGGAGCTGTTTTTT
TRBD1	NA	TRBV6-6	TRBJ2-7	CASSSPGQGAEEQYF	TGTGCCAGCAGTTCACCGGGACAGGGGGCGGAAGAGCAGTACTTC
NA	few	TRBV27	TRBJ1-3	CASKQGSSGNTIYF	TGTGCCAGCAAGCAGGGGTCTTCTGGAAACACCATATATTTT
NA	many	TRBV19	TRBJ1-5	CASSTMSGQPQHF	TGTGCCAGTAGTACCATGTCCGGACAGCCCCAGCATTTT
NA	NA	TRBV6-2/TRBV6-3	TRBJ2-7	CASTRGTGYEQYF	TGTGCCAGCACACGGGGGACGGGCTACGAGCAGTACTTC
TRBD2	once	TRBV5-8	TRBJ2-5	CASSSPGTSGTVETQYF	TGTGCCAGCAGCTCTCCAGGGACTAGCGGGACAGTGGAGACCCAGTACTTC
NA	many	TRBV5-1	TRBJ2-2	CASSLSRSTGELFF	TGCGCCAGCAGCTTGTCGCGATCCACCGGGGAGCTGTTTTTT
TRBD1	many	TRBV5-5	TRBJ2-7	CASSLEGTGLFTQYF	TGTGCCAGCAGCTTAGAGGGGACAGGGTTGTTTACTCAGTACTTC
TRBD1	many	TRBV5-1	TRBJ2-7	CASSWGQGVSYEQYF	TGCGCCAGCAGCTGGGGACAGGGGGTATCCTACGAGCAGTACTTC
NA	few	TRBV3-1	TRBJ2-7	CASSPRIGDYEQYF	TGTGCCAGCAGCCCGCGGATAGGGGACTACGAGCAGTACTTC
NA	many	TRBV7-2	TRBJ2-7	CASSRSQSSYEQYF	TGTGCCAGCAGTCGGTCTCAGTCCTCCTACGAGCAGTACTTC
TRBD2	many	TRBV6-6	TRBJ2-1	CATIRGTSGSDEQFF	TGTGCCACTATCAGGGGGACTAGCGGGAGCGATGAGCAGTTCTTC
NA	many	TRBV10-2	TRBJ1-2	CASSVTGARDGYTF	TGCGCCAGCAGCGTGACTGGGGCAAGGGATGGCTACACCTTC
NA	medium-sized	TRBV13	TRBJ2-7	CASSLRQGNIYEQYF	TGTGCCAGCAGCTTAAGGCAGGGCAACATCTACGAGCAGTACTTC
NA	many	TRBV7-2	TRBJ2-7	CASSLGQKDEQYF	TGTGCCAGCAGCTTAGGTCAGAAGGACGAGCAGTACTTC
NA	NA	TRBV19	TRBJ2-6	CASSWASNVLTF	TGTGCCAGTAGTTGGGCATCCAACGTCCTGACTTTC
NA	many	TRBV7-9	TRBJ2-5	CASLKTGLETQYF	TGTGCCAGCCTAAAGACGGGGTTGGAGACCCAGTACTTC
TRBD1	many	TRBV19	TRBJ2-1	CASSLTGVYNEQFF	TGTGCCAGTAGTCTGACAGGGGTCTACAATGAGCAGTTCTTC
NA	NA	TRBV20-1	TRBJ2-7	CSAKEFGGRTSYEQYF	TGCAGTGCTAAAGAGTTTGGCGGGCGGACCTCCTACGAGCAGTACTTC
NA	many	TRBV7-9	TRBJ2-7	CASSLMGGGDEEQYF	TGTGCCAGCAGCTTAATGGGGGGCGGGGATGAGGAGCAGTACTTC
NA	many	TRBV5-8	TRBJ2-7	CASSLQTRSEQYF	TGTGCCAGCAGCTTACAAACCCGGAGCGAGCAGTACTTC
TRBD1	many	TRBV5-1	TRBJ1-4	CASTDRGEGKLFF	TGCGCCAGCACCGACAGGGGTGAGGGAAAACTGTTTTTT
NA	many	TRBV20-1	TRBJ2-7	CSARGTYANEQYF	TGCAGTGCTAGAGGGACCTACGCCAACGAGCAGTACTTC
NA	many	TRBV15	TRBJ1-3	CATSRDPSSGNTIYF	TGTGCCACCAGCAGAGATCCGAGCTCTGGAAACACCATATATTTT
TRBD2	many	TRBV5-1	TRBJ2-7	CASSFTSERGQYF	TGCGCCAGCAGCTTTACTAGCGAACGCGGTCAGTACTTC
NA	few	TRBV6-1	TRBJ2-1	CASNPKRDTKQFF	TGTGCCAGCAACCCAAAAAGGGACACTAAGCAGTTCTTC
TRBD2	many	TRBV20-1	TRBJ2-2	CSARVPGLANTGELFF	TGCAGTGCTAGGGTCCCGGGACTAGCGAACACCGGGGAGCTGTTTTTT
TRBD2	NA	TRBV7-8	TRBJ2-1	CASSSAGTRGNEQPF	TGTGCCAGCAGCAGTGCCGGGACTAGAGGCAATGAGCAGCCCTTC
NA	NA	TRBV15	TRBJ1-6	CATSGSYGASSPLHF	TGTGCCACCAGCGGTTCCTATGGGGCCAGTTCACCCCTCCACTTT
NA	NA	TRBV5-4	TRBJ2-1	CASSPPPGIRSYNEQFF	TGTGCCAGCAGCCCTCCCCCAGGGATACGCTCCTACAATGAGCAGTTCTTC
TRBD1	many	TRBV18	TRBJ1-6	CASSTGGQGGSPLHF	TGTGCCAGCTCAACGGGGGGACAGGGCGGCTCACCCCTCCACTTT
NA	NA	TRBV9	TRBJ1-4	CASSVATGEKLFF	TGTGCCAGCAGCGTAGCCACCGGGGAAAAACTGTTTTTT
NA	NA	TRBV5-4	TRBJ1-1	CASSGSGWSSEAFF	TGTGCCAGCAGCGGATCAGGTTGGAGCTCTGAAGCTTTCTTT
NA	many	TRBV19	TRBJ2-1	CASSTTGGHYNEQFF	TGTGCCAGTAGTACCACCGGGGGTCATTACAATGAGCAGTTCTTC
TRBD1	NA	TRBV20-1	TRBJ1-1	CSATGGWNTEAFF	TGCAGTGCAACAGGGGGCTGGAACACTGAAGCTTTCTTT
NA	NA	TRBV15	TRBJ1-2	CATSRDAPRQYGYGYTF	TGTGCCACCAGCAGAGACGCCCCCCGGCAGTATGGATATGGCTACACCTTC
NA	NA	TRBV20-1	TRBJ1-2	CNVMRAAGYGYTF	TGCAATGTGATGAGGGCTGCTGGATATGGCTACACCTTC
TRBD2	many	TRBV7-9	TRBJ2-5	CASSRTSGTSGRRAETQYF	TGTGCCAGCAGTCGAACCTCGGGGACTAGCGGGAGAAGGGCAGAGACCCAGTACTTC
NA	many	TRBV3-1	TRBJ2-6	CASSQEGRAGANVLTF	TGTGCCAGCAGCCAAGAGGGCAGGGCTGGGGCCAACGTCCTGACTTTC
TRBD1	few	TRBV28	TRBJ1-4	CASSLLGRGPEKLFF	TGTGCCAGCAGTTTATTGGGCAGGGGGCCTGAAAAACTGTTTTTT
TRBD2	NA	TRBV25-1	TRBJ2-3	CASSEGAGGSTDTQCF	TGTGCCAGCAGTGAGGGGGCGGGAGGAAGCACGGATACGCAGTGTTTT
NA	NA	TRBV6-2/TRBV6-3	TRBJ2-1	CASSYIKNEQFF	TGTGCCAGCAGCTATATAAAGAATGAGCAGTTCTTC
NA	NA	TRBV6-5	TRBJ1-6	CASSHSVQGSSYNSPLHF	TGTGCCAGCAGTCACTCGGTTCAGGGCAGCTCCTATAATTCACCCCTCCACTTT
NA	many	TRBV11-3	TRBJ2-2	CASSSGGSGNTGELFF	TGTGCCAGCAGCTCCGGGGGTAGCGGGAACACCGGGGAGCTGTTTTTT
TRBD2	NA	TRBV15	TRBJ2-5	CATQYLTSGGWGETQYF	TGTGCCACTCAATATCTGACTAGCGGAGGGTGGGGGGAGACCCAGTACTTC
NA	many	TRBV3-1	TRBJ1-4	CASSHSREKLFF	TGTGCCAGCAGCCACTCACGGGAAAAACTGTTTTTT
NA	NA	TRBV29-1	TRBJ2-7	CSIARGSSREQYF	TGCAGCATCGCCCGAGGATCTAGCAGGGAGCAGTACTTC